Following are 19 T cell receptor beta chains from one sample sequenced in a study of tumor-infiltrating lymphocytes in primary liver carcinoma. Making TCR beta cDNA involved approximately 530 ng total RNA and a constant-region primer. ARM-PCR, slightly modified, supplied the TCR beta libraries through three nested multiplex PCR rounds. Amplification in the first two PCR rounds was performed using TRBV1-TRBV30 forward primers and a C-beta reverse primer for 10 cycles each. TCRdb re-derived calls from the multiplex PCR reads in MiXCR, one entry per CDR3 protein. The data hold approximately 110,000 distinct CDR3 sequences, with 50% to 70% observed a single time. It was from roughly 20-30 mg of unsorted bulk tissue that RNA and DNA were co-extracted. The sequencing sample was made of liver tumor tissue from sampling region 1. Indicated subset: tumor region T1, superior pole. The receptors derive from a woman aged 55-69 years with primary liver carcinoma and hepatitis B virus infection.

This clonotype was counted ten times or more. The chain combines TRBV29-1 with TRBJ2-4, with 9 bases matching TRBD1. The germline V gene has CDR1 SQVTM and CDR2 ANQGSEA. The CDR3 consists of 17 residues. After removal of 2 bases from V and 2 bases from J, the junction contained 10 bases not matched to a gene. This CDR3 is CSVETGGASGTKNIQYF. The CDR3 nucleotides read TGCAGCGTTGAAACAGGGGGCGCGTCAGGAACCAAAAACATTCAGTACTTC.

As concerns this clonotype: The junction does not match germline at one end; this may be a read error. The gene calls are TRBV6-6 and TRBJ2-2, with D possibly being TRBD1 or TRBD2 (5 bases each). Germline assignment: CDR1 MNHNY and CDR2 SVGAGI (reference sequence). This CDR3 has 15 residues. CDR3 sequence reads: CASSYSRGVAGELFF. DNA of the CDR3: TGTGCCAGTAGTTACTCCCGGGGCGTAGCCGGGGAGCTGTTTTTT.

The CDR3 is CASIPSPSGTETQYF. CDR3 in DNA: TGCGCCAGCATCCCGTCCCCTAGCGGGACCGAGACCCAGTACTTC. V usage is TRBV5-1 and J usage is TRBJ2-5, with 9 nucleotides matching TRBD2. V shed 6 bases and J 5 bases; nucleotides not matched to a gene: 11. There are 15 residues in the CDR3. CDR1 SGHRS and CDR2 YFSETQ come from the germline V gene.

As to this clonotype: Likely a read error: the CDR3 ends without its conserved phenylalanine or tryptophan. This chain uses TRBV7-9 with TRBJ2-5, with D tentatively TRBD2 (5 bases). The germline V gene has CDR1 SEHNR and CDR2 FQNEAQ (reference sequence). The germline V and J ends were trimmed by 9 bases and 7 bases, with 15 bases remaining between them. The length of the CDR3 is 12 residues. The CDR3 sequence is CASTRDAGTQYL. The CDR3 coding sequence is TGTGCCAGTACCCGGGATGCAGGGACCCAGTACTTA.

Concerning this clonotype: This could be a read error, since a much larger clone is one nucleotide away. V gene TRBV6-1 combines with J gene TRBJ1-5; TRBD1 aligns across 7 bases. Germline V gene lookup returns CDR1 MNHNS and CDR2 SASEGT. The CDR3 runs 15 residues. V trimming: 8 bases; J trimming: 6 bases; junction bases outside the gene matches: 13. This CDR3 reads CASGATGYEFQPQHF. The CDR3 region has the DNA TGTGCCAGCGGCGCGACAGGGTACGAGTTTCAGCCCCAGCATTTT.

This clonotype was recorded at least ten times. The genes are TRBV6-1 and TRBJ2-1, with 8 bases fitting TRBD2. J lost 4 bases, V lost 3 bases, and 8 bases had no gene match. Germline lookup yields CDR1 MNHNS and CDR2 SASEGT. There are 16 residues in the CDR3. The chain's CDR3 is CASSDLGRANYNEQFF. Written as DNA, the CDR3 is TGTGCCAGCAGTGACCTCGGGAGGGCCAATTACAATGAGCAGTTCTTC.

To note about this clonotype: A junction boundary mismatches the germline segment, possibly from a read error. V gene TRBV6-5 combines with J gene TRBJ2-7; 9 positions agree with TRBD1. Germline assignment: CDR1 MNHEY and CDR2 SVGAGI. The CDR3 is made up of 17 amino acids. This CDR3 is CASNYFPPGQGYYEQYF. The CDR3, as DNA: TGTGCCAGCAATTACTTTCCGCCGGGACAGGGATATTACGAGCAGTACTTC.

V usage is TRBV18 and J usage is TRBJ2-6; the match to TRBD1 covers 9 bases. The V and J ends lost 2 bases and 1 base, in that order; junction bases with no gene match: 9. The CDR3 totals 19 residues. Germline values: CDR1 KGHSH, CDR2 LQKENI. The CDR3 loop reads CASSPSPGQGLSGANVLTF. The CDR3, as DNA: TGTGCCAGCTCACCATCTCCGGGACAGGGCCTGTCTGGGGCCAACGTCCTGACTTTC.

As for this clonotype: A read error may account for a junction end that differs from germline. The V gene is TRBV11-2, the J gene TRBJ1-6; D is ambiguous. Germline loops: CDR1 SGHAT, CDR2 FQNNGV. The CDR3 length is 15 residues. CDR3 region: CSSSFSGPYSPPLHF. The DNA of the CDR3 is TGTTCCAGCAGCTTTTCTGGCCCGTACAGCCCACCCCTCCACTTT.

With respect to this clonotype: The germline gene is not matched at one end of the junction; a read error may be the cause. V gene TRBV29-1 combines with J gene TRBJ2-4; weak D call: TRBD2 (6 bases). The length of the CDR3 is 15 residues. CDR1 is SQVTM and CDR2 is ANQGSEA in the germline V gene. The CDR3 sequence: CGVEVPGGTKNIQYF. CDR3 DNA: TGCGGCGTTGAAGTTCCTGGGGGGACTAAAAACATTCAGTACTTC.

A word on this clonotype: The junction and the germline gene differ at one end; a read error may be behind it. This sequence joins TRBV7-9 and TRBJ1-5; possible D gene TRBD1, 5 bases. CDR1 SEHNR and CDR2 FQNEAQ come from the germline V gene (reference sequence). The CDR3 runs to 15 residues. As DNA, the CDR3 is TGTGCCAGCCGCTTGGGGGGTATGGGAAATCAGCCCCAGCATTTT. Its translation: CASRLGGMGNQPQHF.

About this clonotype: Germline and junction disagree at one end, which may indicate a read error. The chain links TRBV10-3 to TRBJ2-6; TRBD2 agrees at 11 bases. The CDR3 is made up of 18 amino acids. Per the germline V gene, CDR1 is ENHRY and CDR2 is SYGVKD. The CDR3 DNA reads as TGTGCCATCAGCCTACTAGCGGGAGTTGCCTCTGGGGCCAACGCCCTGACTTTC. Its translation is CAISLLAGVASGANALTF.

CDR3 loop: CASSSGTMSSYEQYF. The CDR3 DNA is TGCGCCAGCAGCTCCGGGACGATGAGCTCATACGAGCAGTACTTC. This sequence joins TRBV5-1 and TRBJ2-7; D may match TRBD1 or TRBD2 (5 bases each). The CDR3 length is 15 residues. The ends were cut back, 3 bases at V and 4 bases at J, with 17 bases in the middle. Germline CDR1 is SGHRS and CDR2 is YFSETQ.

The gene calls are TRBV5-1 and TRBJ2-1; D is possibly TRBD2 (7 bases). V lost 1 base and J 10 bases, leaving 21 bases between the germline ends. The CDR3 totals 16 residues. CDR1 is SGHRS, CDR2 YFSETQ, per germline. The CDR3 DNA sequence: TGCGCCAGCAGCTTGTTGTCGGGGGGCTCCTACATCGAGCAGTTCTTC. It specifies CASSLLSGGSYIEQFF.

Notes on this clonotype: The CDR3 does not close with the conserved phenylalanine or tryptophan, likely indicating a read error. The V and J genes are TRBV20-1 and TRBJ2-3; TRBD2 matches at 8 bases. This CDR3 region has 17 residues. V shed 5 bases and J 0 bases; nucleotides not matched to a gene: 13. CDR1 and CDR2 (germline): DFQATT, SNEGSKA (reference sequence). The CDR3 reads CSAPTGTRGTSTDTQYL. CDR3 nucleotide sequence: TGCAGTGCTCCTACCGGGACTAGGGGGACTAGCACAGATACGCAGTATTTA.

Comments on this clonotype: A read error is possible here, since a much larger clone lies one base away. Likely a read error: the CDR3 ends without its conserved phenylalanine or tryptophan. The chain carries TRBV6-6 and TRBJ2-7; D not certain. The CDR3 totals 13 residues. Trimming pared 4 bases from V and 0 bases from J, leaving 7 bases between. The V gene's germline CDR1 is MNHNY and CDR2 SVGAGI (reference sequence). The CDR3 here is CASSSGPSYEQYL. The CDR3, as DNA: TGTGCCAGCAGTTCCGGGCCCTCCTACGAGCAGTACCTC.

In regard to this clonotype: At one end the junction does not follow the germline gene, possibly because of a read error. This chain connects TRBV24-1 to TRBJ1-2; no firm D call. The V gene's germline CDR1 is KGHDR and CDR2 SFDVKD. The CDR3 spans 13 residues. The CDR3 region has the DNA TGTGCCATCAGTGACCATCTAGCTTATGGCTACACCTTC. Translation gives CAISDHLAYGYTF.

As regards this clonotype: A much larger clone differs by one base, so this may be a read error. This chain links TRBV5-1 with TRBJ2-1; D is perhaps TRBD1 or TRBD2 (5 bases each). Germline V gene lookup returns CDR1 SGHRS and CDR2 YFSETQ. The CDR3 consists of 15 residues. The CDR3 sequence: CAGSLAEGTLNEQFF. The CDR3 bases are TGCGCCGGCAGCTTGGCCGAAGGGACGCTAAATGAGCAGTTCTTC.

This clonotype was seen at least ten times. The chain recombines TRBV5-4 with TRBJ2-3, with no clear D. The CDR3 covers 14 residues. V lost 6 bases to trimming and J lost 1 base, with 12 bases between them. From germline, CDR1 is SGHNT and CDR2 YYREEE (reference sequence). CDR3 protein: CASKGREGTDTQYF. DNA of the CDR3: TGTGCCAGCAAAGGTCGCGAGGGCACAGATACGCAGTATTTT.